The 23 T cell receptor beta chains reported below all come from one sample, sequenced in a study of T cell repertoires in cytomegalovirus infection. These receptors' antigens are unknown. TCRdb analysed the reads with MiXCR anew, one entry per CDR3 protein. The data hold more than 50,000 distinct CDR3 sequences, with around 30% observed a single time. Specimen: PBMCs, sequenced either directly or after in vitro stimulation (not recorded which). The receptors stem from a human donor in good health (CMV status not recorded). Some clones in this sample may be carry-over from other donors' samples.

There are a few counts of this clonotype. CDR3 bases: TGTGCCAGCAGTTACTCGACTCTGACTGCATCCGGTGAAGCTTTCTTT. This gives the protein CASSYSTLTASGEAFF. The chain links TRBV6-2 or TRBV6-3 to TRBJ1-1; D gene unclear. This CDR3 region has 16 residues. The V gene's germline CDR1 is MNHEY and CDR2 SVGEGT. V was shortened by 0 bases and J by 7 bases, with 18 bases between the two germline ends.

The chain has TRBV27 and TRBJ2-3, with TRBD2 matching over 8 bases. The V gene end was trimmed by 2 bases and the J gene end by 0 bases; junction bases not matched to a gene: 10. Germline V CDR1 and CDR2: MNHEY, SMNVEV (reference sequence). This CDR3 contains 18 residues. The CDR3 DNA is TGTGCCAGCAGTTTAAGTAGCGGGGCTATCTTTAGCACAGATACGCAGTATTTT. Residues: CASSLSSGAIFSTDTQYF.

In its sample, this clonotype was seen a few times. The rearrangement uses TRBV7-2 and TRBJ2-1; 11 nucleotides align to TRBD2. The ends lost 6 bases at V and 9 bases at J; junction bases unmatched: 7. CDR1 and CDR2 (germline): SGHTA, FQGNSA. There are 14 residues in the CDR3. The CDR3 region has the DNA TGTGCCAGCAGAGTAGCGGGAGGGCCCACTGAGCAGTTCTTC. As protein: CASRVAGGPTEQFF.

At least ten counts were recorded for this clonotype. The chain links TRBV19 to TRBJ2-6; a weak D match, TRBD1 (6 bases). Trimming cost V 5 bases and J 0 bases, with 14 bases left between them. In germline, CDR1 is LNHDA, CDR2 SQIVND (reference sequence). The CDR3 length is 17 residues. The CDR3 DNA sequence: TGTGCCAGTAGTTTACAGGGTCCCAGCTCTGGGGCCAACGTCCTGACTTTC. Translated: CASSLQGPSSGANVLTF.

This chain connects TRBV6-6 to TRBJ2-7; perhaps TRBD2 as D (6 bases). Germline V gene sequence: CDR1 MNHNY, CDR2 SVGAGI (reference sequence). Deletions cut 9 bases from V and 5 bases from J, with 17 bases between. The CDR3 is 13 amino acids. The CDR3 DNA sequence: TGTGCCAGTGAGCGGCCGGGGGTCGACGAGCAGTACTTC. Translating it yields CASERPGVDEQYF.

This clonotype was counted a few times. The rearrangement links TRBV4-1 to TRBJ2-7, with D possibly being TRBD1 or TRBD2 (7 bases each). The length of the CDR3 is 16 residues. With 4 bases removed from V and 5 bases from J, the gap between germline ends came to 21 bases. The germline CDR1 and CDR2 sequences are MGHRA and YSYEKL. The CDR3 sequence: CASSPRQGTSDDEQYF. The CDR3 DNA reads TGCGCCAGCAGCCCGAGACAGGGAACTAGCGACGACGAGCAGTACTTC.

This clonotype was counted between two and nine times. The V call is TRBV28, the J call TRBJ2-3; 8 bases map to TRBD2. Unmatched junction bases numbered 8, after V lost 6 bases and J lost 0 bases. Per germline, CDR1 MDHEN and CDR2 SYDVKM. The CDR3 extends over 16 amino acids. Here the CDR3 reads CASRTQRGRSTDTQYF. Written as DNA, the CDR3 is TGTGCCAGCAGAACCCAGCGGGGGCGAAGCACAGATACGCAGTATTTT.

The genes are TRBV19 and TRBJ2-1; D might be TRBD1 or TRBD2, each matching 6 bases. Per the germline V gene, CDR1 is LNHDA and CDR2 is SQIVND (reference sequence). Trimming pared 0 bases from V and 9 bases from J, leaving 21 bases between. The CDR3 totals 17 residues. The CDR3 sequence is CASSIDSLARETGEQFF. As DNA, the CDR3 is TGTGCCAGTAGTATAGATTCCCTAGCGAGAGAGACAGGTGAGCAGTTCTTC.

This chain's CDR3 is CASSIEGDTEAFF. In DNA, the CDR3 is TGTGCCAGTAGTATAGAGGGGGACACTGAAGCTTTCTTT. The chain joins TRBV19 to TRBJ1-1, with a weak D call TRBD1 (5 bases). CDR3 length: 13 amino acids. Germline V CDR1 and CDR2: LNHDA, SQIVND (reference sequence). The V end was cut by 0 bases, the J end by 3 bases, with 5 bases between.

This clonotype was seen at least ten times. CDR3 sequence: CASSPTGELYNSPLHF. In DNA, the CDR3 is TGTGCCAGCAGCCCCACCGGGGAACTATATAATTCACCCCTCCACTTT. The rearrangement uses TRBV5-5 and TRBJ1-6; D is undetermined. The V and J ends lost 4 bases and 4 bases respectively, with 15 bases between them. This CDR3 has 16 amino acids. Germline CDR1 reads SGHKS; CDR2 reads YYEKEE (reference sequence).

The table lists this clonotype with a few counts. The chain recombines TRBV19 with TRBJ1-1; D not certain. Trimming took 8 bases from V and 0 from J, leaving 16 bases between them. The CDR3 covers 15 residues. The germline CDR1 and CDR2 sequences are LNHDA and SQIVND (reference sequence). This CDR3 is CASGRTELMNTEAFF. CDR3 coding DNA: TGTGCCAGTGGACGGACGGAGTTAATGAACACTGAAGCTTTCTTT.

This sequence joins TRBV7-8 and TRBJ2-2; D unresolved. From germline, CDR1 is SGHVS and CDR2 FQNEAQ. Trimming pared 5 bases from V and 6 bases from J, leaving 10 bases between. The CDR3 contains 13 residues. The CDR3 sequence: CASSRPLAGELFF. As DNA, the CDR3 is TGTGCCAGCAGCCGACCCCTGGCCGGGGAGCTGTTTTTT.

J is TRBJ2-7 and V is TRBV28; D might be TRBD2 (7 bases). The CDR3 spans 15 residues. Germline loops: CDR1 MDHEN, CDR2 SYDVKM. Trimming took 3 bases from V and 0 from J, leaving 12 bases between them. CDR3 coding DNA: TGTGCCAGCAGTTTTGAGGGGGGGAACTCCTACGAGCAGTACTTC. Translating it yields CASSFEGGNSYEQYF.

This clonotype has more than one count but fewer than ten. J is TRBJ1-1 and V is TRBV6-2 or TRBV6-3; D gene uncertain. CDR1 MNHEY and CDR2 SVGEGT come from the germline V gene. The V end lost 7 bases, the J end lost 4 bases, and 16 bases lay between the germline ends. The CDR3 covers 14 residues. The DNA for the CDR3 is TGTGCCAGCACCCGTACCGGGGAAGCCACTGAAGCTTTCTTT. It translates to CASTRTGEATEAFF.

This clonotype occurred a few times. This chain uses TRBV29-1 with TRBJ2-5; possible D gene TRBD2, 5 bases. The germline gives CDR1 SQVTM, CDR2 ANQGSEA. Trimming removed 5 bases from V and 4 bases from J, with 14 bases in between. This CDR3 has 13 amino acids. The CDR3 DNA reads TGCAGCGTTAGGGTCCTAGCCGGAGAGACCCAGTACTTC. This codes for CSVRVLAGETQYF.

This clonotype was seen many times. V gene TRBV7-2 combines with J gene TRBJ1-2; D remains ambiguous. V was trimmed by 1 base and J by 4 bases, leaving 10 bases between them. The CDR3 is 14 residues long. Germline assignment: CDR1 SGHTA and CDR2 FQGNSA. This CDR3 is CASSLVARFYGYTF. Here the CDR3 DNA reads TGTGCCAGCAGCTTAGTAGCCAGGTTCTATGGCTACACCTTC.

The J gene is TRBJ1-5, the V gene TRBV6-2 or TRBV6-3; 9 nucleotides agree with TRBD1. The CDR3 has 17 residues. Germline V CDR1 and CDR2: MNHEY, SVGEGT. With V trimmed by 6 bases and J by 1 base, 10 bases remained unmatched. This CDR3 reads CASRTGTGSASNQPQHF. As DNA, the CDR3 is TGTGCCAGCAGAACCGGGACAGGGTCGGCGAGCAATCAGCCCCAGCATTTT.

The V gene is TRBV20-1, the J gene TRBJ2-1, with 10 bases matching TRBD2. The CDR3 consists of 14 residues. V was clipped by 5 bases and J by 4 bases; unmatched bases: 5. CDR1 is DFQATT and CDR2 is SNEGSKA in the germline V gene (reference sequence). CDR3 sequence: CSAYLAGEYNEQFF. CDR3 bases: TGCAGTGCTTACCTAGCGGGAGAGTACAATGAGCAGTTCTTC.

The chain recombines TRBV9 with TRBJ2-3, with 8 bases aligning to TRBD2. V lost 1 base and J lost 1; bases outside the gene matches: 5. The CDR3 loop spans 16 amino acids. Germline V lookup: CDR1 SGDLS, CDR2 YYNGEE. The CDR3 loop reads CASSVKIGRGTDTQYF. In DNA, the CDR3 is TGTGCCAGCAGCGTAAAGATCGGGAGGGGCACAGATACGCAGTATTTT.

The CDR3 region is CASSVTVSEKLFF. The CDR3 DNA reads as TGTGCCAGCAGCGTGACAGTTTCTGAAAAACTGTTTTTT. The rearrangement links TRBV7-8 to TRBJ1-4, with D perhaps TRBD1 (5 bases). V was cut by 5 bases and J by 7 bases, with 11 bases left in between. The CDR3 sequence is 13 residues long. Germline V gene lookup returns CDR1 SGHVS and CDR2 FQNEAQ. The complete variable domain, with remaining parts taken from reference TRBV7-8 and TRBJ1-4, reads GAGVSQSPRYKVAKRGQDVALRCDPISGHVSLFWYQQALGQGPEFLTYFQNEAQLDKSGLPSDRFFAERPEGSVSTLKIQRTQQEDSAVYLCASSVTVSEKLFFGSGTQLSVL.

The chain joins TRBV4-1 to TRBJ1-2, with no clear D. This CDR3 comprises 13 residues. CDR1 MGHRA and CDR2 YSYEKL come from the germline V gene. V was pared by 1 base and J by 8 bases, with 11 bases between. In nucleotides, the CDR3 is TGCGCCAGCAGCCAAGTAAAGCAGAGGGGCTACACCTTC. Amino acids: CASSQVKQRGYTF.

The chain links TRBV10-1 to TRBJ2-1; D perhaps matches TRBD2 (5 bases). Germline loops: CDR1 WNHNN, CDR2 SYGVQD (reference sequence). V dropped 3 bases and J dropped 5 bases, with 14 bases sitting between them. This CDR3 region has 15 residues. CDR3 amino acids: CASSDGMGRNNEQFF. CDR3 DNA sequence: TGCGCCAGCAGTGATGGGATGGGGAGAAACAATGAGCAGTTCTTC.

This clonotype was counted a single time. This chain links TRBV2 with TRBJ2-1, with 11 positions matching TRBD2. From germline, CDR1 is SNHLY and CDR2 FYNNEI. Losses at the gene ends were 6 bases for V and 11 bases for J; bases not matched to a gene: 6. CDR3 size: 13 residues. Written as DNA, the CDR3 is TGTGCCAGCAGCGGACTAGCGGGCACAAAGCAGTTCTTC. Translation gives CASSGLAGTKQFF.